Each of the 20 T cell receptor beta chains below was sequenced from the same sample in a study of blood T cell repertoires in COVID-19. Libraries were prepared by immunoSEQ multiplex PCR; TCRdb keeps only in-frame clonotypes and omits some of them. Here the sample spans some 200,000 clones, approximately 84% being singletons. Sequencing was done on a sample of peripheral blood. Receptor source: a man older than 75 with acute or convalescent COVID-19.

This clone was seen a handful of times. V and J are TRBV5-6 and TRBJ1-2; tentatively, D is TRBD1 (5 bases). This CDR3 is built from 14 residues. Germline V CDR1 and CDR2: SGHDT, YYEEEE. Trimming removed 4 bases at V and 8 bases at J, with 18 bases between. CDR3 loop: CASSAGTGLEGYTF. As DNA, the CDR3 is TGTGCCAGCAGCGCGGGGACCGGCCTGGAGGGCTACACCTTC.

The rearrangement links TRBV24-1 to TRBJ2-5, with a possible D match to TRBD2 (6 bases). The germline V gene has CDR1 KGHDR and CDR2 SFDVKD. The CDR3 loop spans 13 amino acids. V was pared by 10 bases and J by 7 bases, with 18 bases between. CDR3 DNA: TGTGCCACTGGGCAGGAGGGTCTTGGGACCCAGTACTTC. It codes for CATGQEGLGTQYF.

V usage is TRBV6-5 and J usage is TRBJ1-4; possibly TRBD1 for D (5 bases). V was trimmed by 5 bases and J by 4 bases, leaving 11 bases between them. This CDR3 region has 14 residues. The germline V gene has CDR1 MNHEY and CDR2 SVGAGI. CDR3 residues: CASSNRRYNEKLFF. CDR3 bases: TGTGCCAGCAGTAACAGGAGATATAATGAAAAACTGTTTTTT.

The CDR3 loop reads CASSETTGGVQPQHF. CDR3 coding DNA: TGTGCCAGCAGTGAAACTACAGGGGGCGTCCAGCCCCAGCATTTT. The chain links TRBV25-1 to TRBJ1-5, with 9 bases identical to TRBD1. The CDR3 totals 15 residues. Trimming removed 2 bases from V and 7 bases from J; junction bases left unmatched: 6. Germline V gene sequence: CDR1 MGHDK, CDR2 SYGVNS.

The gene calls are TRBV7-9 and TRBJ1-3; the match to TRBD1 covers 11 bases. V shed 5 bases and J 8 bases; nucleotides not matched to a gene: 5. Germline-derived CDR1 and CDR2 are SEHNR and FQNEAQ (reference sequence). CDR3 length: 14 residues. The DNA for the CDR3 is TGTGCCAGCAGCAGGACAGGGGGCATGGACACCATATATTTT. Its translation: CASSRTGGMDTIYF. The whole variable domain, remainder taken from reference TRBV7-9 and TRBJ1-3, is DTGVSQNPRHKITKRGQNVTFRCDPISEHNRLYWYRQTLGQGPEFLTYFQNEAQLEKSRLLSDRFSAERPKGSFSTLEIQRTEQGDSAMYLCASSRTGGMDTIYFGEGSWLTVV.

V and J are TRBV11-3 and TRBJ2-5, with a possible D match to TRBD2 (5 bases). The CDR3 contains 15 residues. Germline V gives CDR1 SGHNT, CDR2 YENEEA. The V gene lost 5 bases and the J gene lost 4 bases, with 17 bases spanning the gap. The CDR3 DNA reads as TGTGCCAGCAGCCGCTCAGGCGGAGAGGGAGAGACCCAGTACTTC. This translates into CASSRSGGEGETQYF. Based on the CDR3 plus reference TRBV11-3 and TRBJ2-5, the full variable domain is EAGVVQSPRYKIIEKKQPVAFWCNPISGHNTLYWYLQNLGQGPELLIRYENEEAVDDSQLPKDRFSAERLKGVDSTLKIQPAELGDSAVYLCASSRSGGEGETQYFGPGTRLLVL.

The V call is TRBV6-2 or TRBV6-3, the J call TRBJ1-6; 7 bases are shared with TRBD1. With 5 bases clipped from V and 9 bases from J, the junction kept 7 bases outside the gene matches. The CDR3 totals 14 residues. CDR1 is MNHEY, CDR2 SVGEGT, per germline. The CDR3 loop is CASSIRDSRSPLHF. Here the CDR3 DNA reads TGTGCCAGCAGTATCCGGGACAGTCGTTCACCCCTCCACTTT.

The rearrangement links TRBV3-1 (or the pseudogene TRBV3-2) to TRBJ2-2, with D perhaps matching TRBD2 (5 bases). In germline, CDR1 is LGHDT, CDR2 YNNKEL (reference sequence). The germline V and J ends were trimmed by 0 bases and 2 bases, with 10 bases remaining between them. This CDR3 region has 16 residues. The CDR3 region is CASSQDLATNTGELFF. The CDR3 DNA reads as TGTGCCAGCAGCCAAGATTTAGCGACCAACACCGGGGAGCTGTTTTTT.

The chain combines TRBV11-3 with TRBJ2-1; the D is unclear. V gave up 1 base and J gave up 4 bases, with 17 bases separating them. The CDR3 spans 17 residues. Germline V CDR1 and CDR2: SGHNT, YENEEA. This CDR3 reads CASSLGSIGSAYNEQFF. CDR3 bases: TGTGCCAGCAGCTTAGGAAGTATCGGAAGCGCGTACAATGAGCAGTTCTTC.

V gene TRBV6-5 combines with J gene TRBJ2-2; the match to TRBD1 covers 9 bases. The CDR3 extends over 15 amino acids. V shed 7 bases and J 3 bases; nucleotides not matched to a gene: 6. Germline CDR1 and CDR2: MNHEY and SVGAGI. CDR3 in DNA: TGTGCCAGCAAACGGGGACAGGGTGACACCGGGGAGCTGTTTTTT. Its protein product is CASKRGQGDTGELFF.

This clone has a single count. J is TRBJ2-5 and V is TRBV3-1 (or the pseudogene TRBV3-2), with 7 nucleotides matching TRBD2. This CDR3 comprises 13 residues. The V and J ends lost 8 bases and 1 base, in that order; junction bases with no gene match: 4. Germline V gene lookup returns CDR1 LGHDT and CDR2 YNNKEL (reference sequence). Here the CDR3 DNA reads TGTGCCAGCGGGGTAGCGGGCCAAGAGACCCAGTACTTC. Protein: CASGVAGQETQYF.

The rearrangement joins TRBV14 to TRBJ1-4; 7 nucleotides align to TRBD1. V shed 1 base, J shed 8 bases, and the junction held 10 bases outside the gene matches. The CDR3 loop spans 16 amino acids. From germline, CDR1 is SGHDN and CDR2 FVKESK. The CDR3 protein is CASSQGGQERGEKLFF. CDR3 DNA: TGTGCCAGCAGCCAAGGAGGACAGGAAAGGGGAGAAAAACTGTTTTTT.

The genes are TRBV12-3 or TRBV12-4 and TRBJ1-2, with 7 bases fitting TRBD1. The J segment lost 6 bases and the V segment lost 6 bases, leaving 7 bases of the junction unmatched. This CDR3 spans 13 amino acids. The CDR3: CASSSTGIHGYTF. The CDR3 DNA reads TGTGCCAGCAGCTCGACAGGGATTCATGGCTACACCTTC.

The chain carries TRBV7-2 and TRBJ1-1; TRBD1 aligns across 8 bases. CDR1 and CDR2 (germline): SGHTA, FQGNSA. The V gene end was trimmed by 5 bases and the J gene end by 5 bases; junction bases not matched to a gene: 7. The CDR3 consists of 14 residues. CDR3 nucleotides: TGTGCCAGCAGCAACCAGGGACAGGCGACTGAAGCTTTCTTT. As protein: CASSNQGQATEAFF.

The rearrangement uses TRBV7-2 and TRBJ2-1; TRBD2 matches at 12 bases. The germline V gene has CDR1 SGHTA and CDR2 FQGNSA. Losses at the gene ends were 0 bases for V and 10 bases for J; bases not matched to a gene: 16. CDR3 length: 19 amino acids. This CDR3 is CASSLAPGLAGGPSYEQFF. The CDR3 DNA sequence: TGTGCCAGCAGCTTAGCCCCGGGTCTAGCGGGAGGGCCTTCCTACGAGCAGTTCTTC.

This clone has just one count. The chain has TRBV3-1 (or the pseudogene TRBV3-2) and TRBJ1-5; D not resolved. Trimming cost V 0 bases and J 2 bases, with 14 bases left between them. The germline gives CDR1 LGHDT, CDR2 YNNKEL (reference sequence). CDR3 length: 17 amino acids. The CDR3 loop reads CASSQEHGRVGNQPQHF. DNA for the CDR3: TGTGCCAGCAGCCAAGAGCACGGGCGGGTAGGCAATCAGCCCCAGCATTTT.

This sequence joins TRBV5-1 and TRBJ1-2, with 9 nucleotides matching TRBD1. V lost 0 bases and J lost 4; bases outside the gene matches: 4. This CDR3 is 15 amino acids long. Germline lookup yields CDR1 SGHRS and CDR2 YFSETQ. The CDR3 coding sequence is TGCGCCAGCAGCTTGGATGGACAGGGGTTCTATGGCTACACCTTC. This encodes CASSLDGQGFYGYTF. The complete variable domain, with remaining parts taken from reference TRBV5-1 and TRBJ1-2, reads KAGVTQTPRYLIKTRGQQVTLSCSPISGHRSVSWYQQTPGQGLQFLFEYFSETQRNKGNFPGRFSGRQFSNSRSEMNVSTLELGDSALYLCASSLDGQGFYGYTFGSGTRLTVV.

This chain's CDR3 is CASSSGLAGDGYEQYV. In DNA, the CDR3 is TGTGCCAGCAGCTCCGGACTAGCGGGAGACGGGTACGAGCAGTACGTC. The V gene is TRBV7-2, the J gene TRBJ2-7; 13 bases agree with TRBD2. CDR1 and CDR2 from the germline V gene are SGHTA and FQGNSA. Trimming cost V 4 bases and J 4 bases; bases outside gene matches: 7. There are 16 residues in the CDR3.

The CDR3 is CAWRGTGGSKNIQYF. CDR3 nucleotide sequence: TGTGCCTGGAGGGGGACAGGGGGCTCCAAAAACATTCAGTACTTC. J is TRBJ2-4 and V is TRBV30; 12 nucleotides match TRBD1. The ends lost 3 bases at V and 2 bases at J; junction bases unmatched: 2. The germline gives CDR1 GTSNPN, CDR2 SVGIG (reference sequence). The CDR3 runs 15 residues.

The rearrangement joins TRBV6-2 or TRBV6-3 to TRBJ2-1, with 13 bases identical to TRBD2. The trim removed 5 bases at V and 7 bases at J, leaving 11 bases unmatched. The CDR3 loop spans 17 amino acids. Germline values: CDR1 MNHEY, CDR2 SVGEGT. CDR3 sequence (DNA): TGTGCCAGCAGTCGGGGACTACTAGCGGGAGGGCCAAATGAGCAGTTCTTC. It translates to CASSRGLLAGGPNEQFF.